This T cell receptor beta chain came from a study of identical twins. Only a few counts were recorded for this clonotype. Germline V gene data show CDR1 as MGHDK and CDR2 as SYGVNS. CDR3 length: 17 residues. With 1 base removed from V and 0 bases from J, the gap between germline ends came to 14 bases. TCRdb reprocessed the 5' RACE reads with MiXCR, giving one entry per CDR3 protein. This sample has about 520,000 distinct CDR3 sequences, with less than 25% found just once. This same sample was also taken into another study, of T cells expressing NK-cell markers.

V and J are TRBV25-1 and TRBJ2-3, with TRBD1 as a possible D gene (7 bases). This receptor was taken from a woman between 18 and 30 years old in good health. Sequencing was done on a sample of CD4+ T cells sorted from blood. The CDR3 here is CASSELRTGGSTDTQYF. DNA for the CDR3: TGTGCCAGCAGTGAATTGAGGACAGGAGGGAGCACAGATACGCAGTATTTT.